The 5 T cell receptor beta chains presented below share a single source sample, sequenced in a study of early T cells in non-severe SARS-CoV-2 infection. TCRdb called the 5' RACE reads again in MiXCR, with one record for every CDR3 protein. This table has approximately 77,000 distinct CDR3 sequences, around 5% appearing once. The input for sequencing was whole blood, taken at baseline. All receptors derive from an adult who was a healthcare worker with PCR-confirmed SARS-CoV-2 infection or an uninfected control (not recorded which).

Many counts were recorded for this clonotype. The chain's CDR3 is CASSLSSGYDEQFF. In nucleotides, the CDR3 is TGTGCCAGCAGCTTGTCTTCAGGGTACGATGAGCAGTTCTTC. The chain is built from TRBV5-6 and TRBJ2-1; TRBD1 might be the D (5 bases). The CDR3 length is 14 residues. The germline CDR1 and CDR2 sequences are SGHDT and YYEEEE. V was clipped by 1 base and J by 8 bases, with 13 bases between them.

This clonotype was counted only a few times. This chain connects TRBV29-1 to TRBJ2-3, with TRBD2 matching over 9 bases. V shed 6 bases, J shed 2 bases, and the junction held 3 bases outside the gene matches. The length of the CDR3 is 13 residues. From germline, CDR1 is SQVTM and CDR2 ANQGSEA. CDR3: CSVASGVTDTQYF. The CDR3 nucleotides read TGCAGCGTAGCTAGCGGGGTCACAGATACGCAGTATTTT.

The chain uses TRBV10-3 and TRBJ2-3; D is ambiguous. Germline CDR1 reads ENHRY; CDR2 reads SYGVKD. Trimming took off 6 bases at V and 0 bases at J, with 16 bases between the two ends. The CDR3 contains 16 residues. CDR3 nucleotides: TGTGCCATCAGCCTCCGTAGATATCCCAGCACAGATACGCAGTATTTT. It codes for CAISLRRYPSTDTQYF.

This clonotype showed up just a few times. The rearrangement links TRBV9 to TRBJ2-2; weak D call: TRBD2 (6 bases). Germline CDR1 and CDR2: SGDLS and YYNGEE. The length of the CDR3 is 16 residues. V gave up 3 bases and J gave up 1 base, with 13 bases separating them. CDR3 bases: TGTGCCAGCAGCGAGGCTAGGACTAAGAACACCGGGGAGCTGTTTTTT. Translation: CASSEARTKNTGELFF.

In DNA form, the CDR3 reads TGTGCCAGCAGTCCCCTAGGGTATGAGCAGTTCTTC. This codes for CASSPLGYEQFF. The chain carries TRBV6-2 or TRBV6-3 and TRBJ2-1; D remains unclear. Germline V gene data show CDR1 as MNHEY and CDR2 as SVGEGT. V lost 5 bases and J lost 8, with 10 bases in between. The CDR3 loop spans 12 amino acids.